Below, 21 T cell receptor beta chains from the same sample are listed, as sequenced in a study of T cell repertoires in cytomegalovirus infection. These receptors are not linked to any known antigen. TCRdb fed the reads into MiXCR, producing one record per CDR3 protein. The sample yields approximately 590,000 distinct CDR3 sequences, over 35% seen once. Here the sequenced sample was cultured PBMCs, taken from culture after CMV antigen stimulation. These TCRs come from a human donor in good health (CMV status not recorded). Some clones in this sample may be carry-over from other donors' samples.

This clonotype appeared a single time. The chain carries TRBV2 and TRBJ2-7; TRBD1 or TRBD2 may be the D gene (5 bases each). The V gene's germline CDR1 is SNHLY and CDR2 FYNNEI. The CDR3 totals 14 residues. V was trimmed by 7 bases and J by 3 bases, leaving 16 bases between them. This CDR3 is CASTSLTRGYEQYF. The CDR3 bases are TGTGCCAGCACCTCGCTGACGAGGGGCTACGAGCAGTACTTC. The variable domain in full, completed from reference TRBV2 and TRBJ2-7, reads EPEVTQTPSHQVTQMGQEVILRCVPISNHLYFYWYRQILGQKVEFLVSFYNNEISEKSEIFDDQFSVERPDGSNFTLKIRSTKLEDSAMYFCASTSLTRGYEQYFGPGTRLTVT.

This clonotype has only a few counts. This sequence joins TRBV20-1 and TRBJ2-1; D is possibly TRBD2 (6 bases). The germline CDR1 and CDR2 sequences are DFQATT and SNEGSKA (reference sequence). The CDR3 runs 14 residues. V was cut by 3 bases and J by 7 bases, with 16 bases left in between. The CDR3 DNA reads TGCAGTGCTAGTGATGGGGCTAGCGCAAATGAGCAGTTCTTC. As protein: CSASDGASANEQFF.

The gene calls are TRBV7-9 and TRBJ2-1, with a possible D match to TRBD1 (5 bases). V lost 5 bases and J 0 bases, leaving 14 bases between the germline ends. Looked up from germline, CDR1 is SEHNR and CDR2 is FQNEAQ (reference sequence). The CDR3 sequence is 16 residues long. Here the CDR3 reads CASSIVGVSSYNEQFF. The DNA for the CDR3 is TGTGCCAGCAGCATAGTAGGGGTAAGCTCCTACAATGAGCAGTTCTTC.

V gene TRBV12-5 combines with J gene TRBJ2-5; 8 bases match TRBD2. CDR3 length equals 20 residues. Germline V CDR1 and CDR2: LGHNT, FRNRAP. The V gene end was trimmed by 2 bases and the J gene end by 1 base; junction bases not matched to a gene: 18. CDR3 nucleotides: TGTGCTAGTGGTTTGTGGTCAGCGGGAGATCCCGGCCCGTTCCAAGAGACCCAGTACTTC. Its translation: CASGLWSAGDPGPFQETQYF. Together with reference TRBV12-5 and TRBJ2-5, the CDR3 gives the full variable domain: DARVTQTPRHKVTEMGQEVTMRCQPILGHNTVFWYRQTMMQGLELLAYFRNRAPLDDSGMPKDRFSAEMPDATLATLKIQPSEPRDSAVYFCASGLWSAGDPGPFQETQYFGPGTRLLVL.

This clonotype appeared a few times. V gene TRBV12-3 or TRBV12-4 combines with J gene TRBJ2-5, with 9 positions matching TRBD1. Trimming took 5 bases from V and 7 from J; bases not matched to a gene: 17. This CDR3 is 17 amino acids long. The CDR3 protein is CASSPMGQGISDWTQYF. The CDR3 coding sequence is TGTGCCAGCAGTCCGATGGGACAGGGAATCTCGGACTGGACCCAGTACTTC.

This clonotype was seen a few times. This chain links TRBV7-2 with TRBJ1-2; 8 bases fit TRBD1. The CDR3 runs to 15 residues. Germline CDR1 SGHTA, CDR2 FQGNSA. Unmatched junction bases numbered 8, after V lost 5 bases and J lost 3 bases. The CDR3 bases are TGTGCCAGCAGCCTAAGGACAGGGAATCACTATGGCTACACCTTC. Translated: CASSLRTGNHYGYTF.

The genes are TRBV10-3 and TRBJ2-1, with 8 bases identical to TRBD2. CDR1 and CDR2 (germline): ENHRY, SYGVKD. The junction had 5 bases not matched to a gene; V was cut back by 0 bases and J by 4 bases. The CDR3 is made up of 16 amino acids. The CDR3 region has the DNA TGTGCCATCAGTGAGTCGCCACGGGGGGGGTACAATGAGCAGTTCTTC. As protein: CAISESPRGGYNEQFF.

This sequence joins TRBV6-2 or TRBV6-3 and TRBJ2-7, with D tentatively TRBD1 or TRBD2 (5 bases each). V was trimmed by 7 bases and J by 2 bases, leaving 12 bases between them. Germline-derived CDR1 and CDR2 are MNHEY and SVGEGT. This CDR3 region has 13 residues. CDR3 loop: CASTLVGAYEQYF. For the CDR3, the DNA is TGTGCCAGCACCCTAGTGGGGGCCTACGAGCAGTACTTC.

V usage is TRBV6-2 or TRBV6-3 and J usage is TRBJ2-7; the D gene is possibly TRBD1 (6 bases). Germline values: CDR1 MNHEY, CDR2 SVGEGT. V was shortened by 0 bases and J by 5 bases, with 17 bases between the two germline ends. The CDR3 length is 16 residues. The CDR3 sequence is CASSYSTSRGVNEQYF. CDR3 nucleotide sequence: TGTGCCAGCAGTTACTCGACGTCCAGGGGCGTCAACGAGCAGTACTTC.

For this clonotype: At one end the junction does not follow the germline gene, possibly because of a read error. V gene TRBV7-2 combines with J gene TRBJ2-5, with D hard to call. The CDR3 extends over 10 amino acids. In germline, CDR1 is SGHTA, CDR2 FQGNSA. CDR3 sequence: CASSSSPPDF. The DNA of the CDR3 is TGTGCCAGCAGCTCATCCCCCCCGGACTTC. Drawing the rest from reference TRBV7-2 and TRBJ2-5, the complete variable domain is GAGVSQSPSNKVTEKGKDVELRCDPISGHTALYWYRQSLGQGLEFLIYFQGNSAPDKSGLPSDRFSAERTGGSVSTLTIQRTQQEDSAVYLCASSSSPPDFGPGTRLLVL.

V gene TRBV7-2 combines with J gene TRBJ1-5; maybe TRBD1 (5 bases). V lost 1 base and J 4 bases, leaving 14 bases between the germline ends. CDR3 length equals 16 residues. Germline-derived CDR1 and CDR2 are SGHTA and FQGNSA. CDR3 sequence reads: CASSLDTRARNQPQHF. CDR3 DNA: TGTGCCAGCAGCTTAGATACCAGGGCAAGGAATCAGCCCCAGCATTTT.

This sequence joins TRBV6-2 or TRBV6-3 and TRBJ2-7, with 7 bases identical to TRBD1. Germline CDR1 reads MNHEY; CDR2 reads SVGEGT. This CDR3 is 16 amino acids long. J lost 2 bases, V lost 0 bases, and 7 bases had no gene match. CDR3 nucleotide sequence: TGTGCCAGCAGTTACTCGATTTTACAGGGGACCTACGAGCAGTACTTC. It yields the protein CASSYSILQGTYEQYF.

The J gene is TRBJ2-3, the V gene TRBV20-1, with TRBD2 matching 8 bases. The CDR3 runs 13 residues. Germline lookup yields CDR1 DFQATT and CDR2 SNEGSKA (reference sequence). J was trimmed by 2 bases and V by 7 bases; bases with no gene match: 5. The CDR3 DNA is TGCAGTGGTAGGACTAGCTACACAGATACGCAGTATTTT. Translation gives CSGRTSYTDTQYF.

This clonotype came up a few times. CDR3 residues: CATIAPGLQYEQYF. CDR3 sequence (DNA): TGTGCCACCATTGCCCCGGGACTACAGTACGAGCAGTACTTC. This sequence joins TRBV6-1 and TRBJ2-7; 7 bases line up with TRBD2. Germline V gene lookup returns CDR1 MNHNS and CDR2 SASEGT. The J segment lost 4 bases and the V segment lost 10 bases, leaving 13 bases of the junction unmatched. The CDR3 consists of 14 residues.

The chain has TRBV6-1 and TRBJ2-7, with D unclear. The germline V gene has CDR1 MNHNS and CDR2 SASEGT. The CDR3 extends over 11 amino acids. Trimming cost V 7 bases and J 9 bases, with 13 bases left between them. The CDR3 DNA sequence: TGTGCCAGCACTTTCGTGTCGCTGCAGTACTTC. It codes for CASTFVSLQYF.

This clonotype was detected ten times or more. This rearrangement joins TRBV7-2 to TRBJ2-7, with TRBD2 as a possible D gene (5 bases). Germline V gene sequence: CDR1 SGHTA, CDR2 FQGNSA. This CDR3 is 14 amino acids long. V lost 1 base to trimming and J lost 3 bases, with 10 bases between them. The CDR3 bases are TGTGCCAGCAGCTTAGGTGCGGGCCTCTACGAGCAGTACTTC. It translates to CASSLGAGLYEQYF.

This chain joins TRBV5-1 and TRBJ2-1; D might be TRBD1 (6 bases). This CDR3 has 15 amino acids. Germline V gene lookup returns CDR1 SGHRS and CDR2 YFSETQ. V gave up 0 bases and J gave up 5 bases, with 12 bases separating them. The CDR3 reads CASSLETGHNNEQFF. In DNA form, the CDR3 reads TGCGCCAGCAGCTTGGAAACAGGGCACAACAATGAGCAGTTCTTC.

The rearrangement joins TRBV24-1 to TRBJ2-3; no reliable D call. CDR3 length: 14 residues. Germline-derived CDR1 and CDR2 are KGHDR and SFDVKD. V was shortened by 5 bases and J by 0 bases, with 8 bases between the two germline ends. The CDR3: CATSARLSTDTQYF. CDR3 nucleotides: TGTGCCACCAGTGCCAGACTTAGCACAGATACGCAGTATTTT.

V usage is TRBV7-9 and J usage is TRBJ1-1; no firm D call. Trimming stripped 7 bases from V and 0 bases from J, with 9 bases between. Germline V gives CDR1 SEHNR, CDR2 FQNEAQ (reference sequence). The CDR3 totals 13 residues. CDR3 protein: CASTDGLNTEAFF. CDR3 sequence (DNA): TGTGCCAGCACGGACGGTCTGAACACTGAAGCTTTCTTT.

V gene TRBV19 combines with J gene TRBJ2-1; 9 bases line up with TRBD1. J lost 9 bases, V lost 4 bases, and 4 bases had no gene match. CDR3 length equals 13 residues. Germline V gene sequence: CDR1 LNHDA, CDR2 SQIVND (reference sequence). The DNA of the CDR3 is TGTGCCAGTAGTAGGGACAGGGCCGCTGAGCAGTTCTTC. It translates to CASSRDRAAEQFF.

This clonotype was picked up a small number of times. This chain connects TRBV6-5 to TRBJ2-1; 8 bases fit TRBD1. There are 19 residues in the CDR3. Germline CDR1 MNHEY, CDR2 SVGAGI. Trimming cost V 0 bases and J 5 bases; bases outside gene matches: 15. DNA of the CDR3: TGTGCCAGCAGTTACTCGCGGGGAGCCGGGACAGGATTTCACAATGAGCAGTTCTTC. It encodes CASSYSRGAGTGFHNEQFF.